The 18 T cell receptor beta chains below come from one sample, sequenced in a study of T cells in Graves' hyperthyroidism and ophthalmopathy. RNA transcripts yielded amplified TCR beta CDR3 regions. The HTBI primer set was used in a first-round RT-PCR of the TCR CDR3. From the multiplex PCR reads, TCRdb called clonotypes with MiXCR, one entry per CDR3 protein. The sample carries more than 600,000 distinct CDR3 sequences, over 15% recorded once. Sequenced material: blood. These receptors all come from a man aged 18 to 29 with Graves' hyperthyroidism.

The chain links TRBV10-3 to TRBJ2-5, with TRBD1 matching over 8 bases. The germline V gene encodes CDR1 ENHRY and CDR2 SYGVKD. Unmatched junction bases numbered 9, after V lost 10 bases and J lost 5 bases. CDR3 size: 13 residues. The CDR3 reads CATRTGSSETQYF. The CDR3 coding sequence is TGTGCCACCCGGACAGGGAGTAGTGAGACCCAGTACTTC.

V gene TRBV6-2 or TRBV6-3 combines with J gene TRBJ1-2, with 7 bases matching TRBD1. J was trimmed by 8 bases and V by 6 bases; bases with no gene match: 12. The germline V gene encodes CDR1 MNHEY and CDR2 SVGEGT. This CDR3 comprises 14 residues. The chain's CDR3 is CASSAGDSQYGYTF. For the CDR3, the DNA is TGTGCCAGCAGCGCAGGGGACAGCCAGTACGGCTACACCTTC.

This clonotype was counted at least ten times. This rearrangement joins TRBV28 to TRBJ2-7; perhaps D is TRBD1 or TRBD2 (6 bases each). The V gene lost 2 bases and the J gene lost 7 bases, with 15 bases spanning the gap. The CDR3 extends over 14 amino acids. Germline CDR1 MDHEN, CDR2 SYDVKM. CDR3 in amino acids: CASSLRGQGLEQYF. The CDR3 nucleotides are TGTGCCAGCAGTTTACGGGGGCAGGGGTTAGAGCAGTACTTC.

This clonotype was seen more than once but under ten times. The rearrangement uses TRBV27 and TRBJ2-5, with D uncertain. Trimming pared 5 bases from V and 1 base from J, leaving 20 bases between. The CDR3 extends over 17 amino acids. CDR1 is MNHEY and CDR2 is SMNVEV in the germline V gene (reference sequence). The CDR3 is CASSPRYWEDTQETQYF. CDR3 DNA sequence: TGTGCCAGCAGTCCCCGGTATTGGGAAGACACCCAAGAGACCCAGTACTTC.

In its sample, this clonotype was seen a few times. The V and J genes are TRBV7-9 and TRBJ1-5, with D perhaps matching TRBD1 (5 bases). The CDR3 sequence is 15 residues long. Germline values: CDR1 SEHNR, CDR2 FQNEAQ (reference sequence). For the CDR3, the DNA is TGTGCGTCCCAGGGTTCGGGCCCTTTCAATCAGCCCCAGCATTTT. As protein: CASQGSGPFNQPQHF.

The table lists this clonotype with many counts. The V and J genes are TRBV30 and TRBJ2-1; no clear D. CDR3 length: 13 residues. V lost 2 bases to trimming and J lost 6 bases, with 11 bases between them. Germline V gene lookup returns CDR1 GTSNPN and CDR2 SVGIG (reference sequence). CDR3 protein: CAWSHGAGNEQFF. The CDR3 DNA sequence: TGTGCCTGGAGTCATGGAGCCGGCAATGAGCAGTTCTTC.

V and J are TRBV9 and TRBJ2-7; 9 positions match TRBD1. J lost 6 bases, V lost 2 bases, and 9 bases had no gene match. The CDR3 runs 15 residues. In germline, CDR1 is SGDLS, CDR2 YYNGEE. CDR3 bases: TGTGCCAGCAGCGTCGGGGACAGGGTCCTCGGCGAGCAGTACTTC. Amino acid sequence: CASSVGDRVLGEQYF. Together with reference TRBV9 and TRBJ2-7, the CDR3 gives the full variable domain: DSGVTQTPKHLITATGQRVTLRCSPRSGDLSVYWYQQSLDQGLQFLIQYYNGEERAKGNILERFSAQQFPDLHSELNLSSLELGDSALYFCASSVGDRVLGEQYFGPGTRLTVT.

In its sample, this clonotype was seen once. This sequence joins TRBV18 and TRBJ2-7, with D perhaps being TRBD1 or TRBD2 (5 bases each). Germline values: CDR1 KGHSH, CDR2 LQKENI. The CDR3 sequence is 15 residues long. The V end lost 2 bases, the J end lost 2 bases, and 13 bases lay between the germline ends. Written as DNA, the CDR3 is TGTGCCAGCTCACCAAGCCCCGGGACCACCTACGAGCAGTACTTC. Its protein product is CASSPSPGTTYEQYF.

This clonotype came up many times. The genes are TRBV5-1 and TRBJ1-1, with D tentatively TRBD1 (5 bases). This CDR3 is 15 amino acids long. The germline CDR1 and CDR2 sequences are SGHRS and YFSETQ. V was trimmed by 4 bases and J by 3 bases, leaving 16 bases between them. CDR3 sequence reads: CASSPTLRGYTEAFF. The CDR3 DNA sequence: TGCGCCAGCAGCCCTACCCTAAGGGGCTACACTGAAGCTTTCTTT.

This clonotype was observed at least ten times. The rearrangement uses TRBV28 and TRBJ2-5; 10 nucleotides line up with TRBD1. Germline CDR1 is MDHEN and CDR2 is SYDVKM. The CDR3 has 13 amino acids. V trimming: 6 bases; J trimming: 2 bases; junction bases outside the gene matches: 0. The CDR3 reads CASRGQGQETQYF. In DNA form, the CDR3 reads TGTGCCAGCAGGGGACAGGGGCAAGAGACCCAGTACTTC.

This clonotype has ten or more counts. This sequence joins TRBV28 and TRBJ1-2; the D gene is possibly TRBD1 (5 bases). CDR1 MDHEN and CDR2 SYDVKM come from the germline V gene. V lost 7 bases and J 4 bases, leaving 13 bases between the germline ends. This CDR3 contains 13 residues. The CDR3 is CASTSDRFYGYTF. The CDR3 DNA reads TGTGCCAGCACGTCTGACAGATTCTATGGCTACACCTTC.

This clonotype was picked up many times. The chain recombines TRBV2 with TRBJ2-1, with TRBD1 matching 8 bases. Germline CDR1 and CDR2: SNHLY and FYNNEI. The V gene end was trimmed by 6 bases and the J gene end by 6 bases; junction bases not matched to a gene: 4. This CDR3 region has 13 residues. The CDR3 sequence: CASRAGQGNEQFF. In nucleotides, the CDR3 is TGTGCCAGCAGAGCCGGACAGGGCAATGAGCAGTTCTTC.

The chain combines TRBV18 with TRBJ2-5; D remains ambiguous. The CDR3 loop spans 12 amino acids. Germline V gives CDR1 KGHSH, CDR2 LQKENI. Deletions cut 2 bases from V and 4 bases from J, with 5 bases between. CDR3 DNA: TGTGCCAGCTCACCATGGACAGAGACCCAGTACTTC. Its translation is CASSPWTETQYF.

This clonotype was found a few times. The chain carries TRBV20-1 and TRBJ1-1; TRBD1 aligns across 8 bases. Germline V gene data show CDR1 as DFQATT and CDR2 as SNEGSKA (reference sequence). The CDR3 extends over 14 amino acids. Trimming at V came to 6 bases and at J to 4 bases, leaving 10 bases not matched to a gene. CDR3 in DNA: TGCAGTGCCCCGGACAGGGCAAGCTCCACTGAAGCTTTCTTT. It yields the protein CSAPDRASSTEAFF.

This clonotype was found many times. Here the CDR3 DNA reads TGTGCCAGCAGTCACAGTGGATCCTACGAGCAGTACTTC. Protein: CASSHSGSYEQYF. The chain combines TRBV27 with TRBJ2-7, with D hard to call. The CDR3 covers 13 residues. Germline CDR1 and CDR2: MNHEY and SMNVEV (reference sequence). Trimming took 5 bases from V and 1 from J, leaving 9 bases between them.

This rearrangement joins TRBV6-1 to TRBJ1-4; tentatively, D is TRBD1 (6 bases). Trimming left V 6 bases short and J 4 bases short, with 12 bases between. Looked up from germline, CDR1 is MNHNS and CDR2 is SASEGT. The CDR3 is 14 residues long. CDR3 sequence (DNA): TGTGCCAGCAGATATCCGGGACATAATGAAAAACTGTTTTTT. It specifies CASRYPGHNEKLFF.

This clonotype was picked up many times. The chain joins TRBV6-1 to TRBJ2-7; TRBD1 aligns across 7 bases. This CDR3 has 14 amino acids. The ends lost 5 bases at V and 3 bases at J; junction bases unmatched: 7. The germline V gene has CDR1 MNHNS and CDR2 SASEGT. In nucleotides, the CDR3 is TGTGCCAGCAGTCTCCGGGACAGAGACTACGAGCAGTACTTC. It translates to CASSLRDRDYEQYF.

This clonotype was detected only a few times. V gene TRBV5-1 combines with J gene TRBJ2-7, with a weak D call TRBD2 (5 bases). Per the germline V gene, CDR1 is SGHRS and CDR2 is YFSETQ. The CDR3 covers 14 residues. V was shortened by 0 bases and J by 7 bases, with 14 bases between the two germline ends. The CDR3 sequence: CASSLEVQTKEQYF. The CDR3 DNA follows: TGCGCCAGCAGCTTGGAAGTTCAGACTAAGGAGCAGTACTTC.